Each of the 17 T cell receptor beta chains below was sequenced from the same sample in a study of beta chain features in type 1 diabetes. The study reverse transcribed the entire isolated RNA, so it sequenced expressed TCRB transcripts. Method: immunoSEQ multiplex PCR; TCRdb's copy keeps in-frame clones and lacks some. The sample includes about 620,000 clones, about a sixth seen only once; the top ten take around 0.1%. The sample taken for sequencing was naive CD4+ T cells from blood. Receptors originate from a young man in good health.

The sample holds a few counts of this clone. The V call is TRBV18, the J call TRBJ1-2, with D unresolved. The CDR3 runs 15 residues. V lost 0 bases, J lost 0 bases, and 8 bases lay in between. CDR1 and CDR2 from the germline V gene are KGHSH and LQKENI. This CDR3 is CASSPPQRANYGYTF. The CDR3 bases are TGTGCCAGCTCACCACCCCAGAGAGCTAACTATGGCTACACCTTC. Drawing the rest from reference TRBV18 and TRBJ1-2, the complete variable domain is NAGVMQNPRHLVRRRGQEARLRCSPMKGHSHVYWYRQLPEEGLKFMVYLQKENIIDESGMPKERFSAEFPKEGPSILRIQQVVRGDSAAYFCASSPPQRANYGYTFGSGTRLTVV.

In this sample, this clone turned up a few times. The chain uses TRBV18 and TRBJ2-7; possibly TRBD1 for D (5 bases). The germline V gene encodes CDR1 KGHSH and CDR2 LQKENI. This CDR3 contains 16 residues. The ends were cut back, 4 bases at V and 1 base at J, with 17 bases in the middle. CDR3 DNA sequence: TGTGCCAGCTCACAGGGTGGGGTCACAGGATCCTACGAGCAGTACTTC. Its protein is CASSQGGVTGSYEQYF.

This clone was recorded a few times. This chain links TRBV4-1 with TRBJ2-4, with D perhaps matching TRBD2 (6 bases). Trimming removed 5 bases from V and 6 bases from J, with 20 bases in between. There are 16 residues in the CDR3. Germline V lookup: CDR1 MGHRA, CDR2 YSYEKL. The CDR3 DNA is TGCGCCAGCAGCGTCCGTAGGACCAAGGAGGGAAACATTCAGTACTTC. Translation gives CASSVRRTKEGNIQYF.

The chain links TRBV5-6 to TRBJ2-2; 8 nucleotides align to TRBD1. Trimming at V came to 3 bases and at J to 6 bases, leaving 1 base not matched to a gene. Germline CDR1 is SGHDT and CDR2 is YYEEEE. This CDR3 region has 13 residues. CDR3 bases: TGTGCCAGCAGCTCGACAGGGGCCGGGGAGCTGTTTTTT. Protein sequence: CASSSTGAGELFF.

This clone was counted only a few times. The chain combines TRBV18 with TRBJ2-1; 14 nucleotides match TRBD2. The CDR3 sequence is 19 residues long. Looked up from germline, CDR1 is KGHSH and CDR2 is LQKENI. J lost 4 bases, V lost 2 bases, and 10 bases had no gene match. CDR3 coding DNA: TGTGCCAGCTCACCAGAAGGGACTAGCGGGAGTCTAAGGTACAATGAGCAGTTCTTC. Translating gives CASSPEGTSGSLRYNEQFF. Variable domain in full (rest from reference TRBV18 and TRBJ2-1): NAGVMQNPRHLVRRRGQEARLRCSPMKGHSHVYWYRQLPEEGLKFMVYLQKENIIDESGMPKERFSAEFPKEGPSILRIQQVVRGDSAAYFCASSPEGTSGSLRYNEQFFGPGTRLTVL.

This clone was picked up a small number of times. This chain joins TRBV18 and TRBJ1-6; D not certain. Germline CDR1 KGHSH, CDR2 LQKENI. Trimming shortened V by 2 bases and J by 7 bases, and 6 bases separated the two germline ends. The CDR3 is 13 residues long. CDR3 region: CASSPGINSPLHF. The CDR3 nucleotides read TGTGCCAGCTCACCAGGGATCAATTCACCCCTCCACTTT.

The table lists this clone with a few counts. The J gene is TRBJ1-1, the V gene TRBV7-2; TRBD1 matches 7 bases. The CDR3 has 16 residues. Germline CDR1 and CDR2: SGHTA and FQGNSA. Trimming cost V 5 bases and J 0 bases; bases outside gene matches: 9. The CDR3 nucleotides are TGTGCCAGCAGCCCCCGGCAGGGGGGAATGAACACTGAAGCTTTCTTT. Amino acid sequence: CASSPRQGGMNTEAFF.

The CDR3 nucleotides are TGTGCCATCAGGACAGGGGGTGGCCAGTACTTC. Encoded protein: CAIRTGGGQYF. The chain recombines TRBV10-3 with TRBJ2-7; 9 nucleotides line up with TRBD1. The length of the CDR3 is 11 residues. Per the germline V gene, CDR1 is ENHRY and CDR2 is SYGVKD. V dropped 6 bases and J dropped 10; count of bases not matched to a gene: 4.

The chain's CDR3 is CAISQRDRTPYEQYF. CDR3 sequence (DNA): TGTGCCATCAGTCAAAGAGACAGGACCCCCTACGAGCAGTACTTC. The chain employs TRBV10-3 and TRBJ2-7; possible D gene TRBD1, 6 bases. The CDR3 extends over 15 amino acids. Per the germline V gene, CDR1 is ENHRY and CDR2 is SYGVKD. With 5 bases removed from V and 2 bases from J, the gap between germline ends came to 16 bases.

The chain couples TRBV4-3 to TRBJ2-6; 9 bases are shared with TRBD1. Germline V gene data show CDR1 as LGHNA and CDR2 as YSLEER. V lost 3 bases, J lost 2 bases, and 14 bases stayed unmatched. The CDR3 contains 20 residues. The CDR3 coding sequence is TGCGCCAGCAGCCAGCGCCTGGGACAGGGTTTGTTGACTGGGGCCAACGTCCTGACTTTC. Residues: CASSQRLGQGLLTGANVLTF.

In its sample, this clone was seen a few times. The V and J genes are TRBV27 and TRBJ2-1; perhaps TRBD1 as D (5 bases). Trimming took off 5 bases at V and 7 bases at J, with 12 bases between the two ends. From germline, CDR1 is MNHEY and CDR2 SMNVEV (reference sequence). This CDR3 is 13 amino acids long. This CDR3 reads CASSATRVNEQFF. The CDR3 DNA reads as TGTGCCAGCAGTGCCACCAGGGTTAATGAGCAGTTCTTC.

CDR3 residues: CASSLRTGTKGPYGYTF. The CDR3 DNA follows: TGTGCCAGCAGCCTACGGACAGGGACCAAGGGGCCCTATGGCTACACCTTC. The V and J genes are TRBV9 and TRBJ1-2; TRBD1 matches 8 bases. This CDR3 comprises 17 residues. V dropped 4 bases and J dropped 4; count of bases not matched to a gene: 15. The germline V gene encodes CDR1 SGDLS and CDR2 YYNGEE.

This rearrangement joins TRBV10-3 to TRBJ1-5; no firm D call. Germline V gene lookup returns CDR1 ENHRY and CDR2 SYGVKD. V lost 0 bases and J 2 bases, leaving 8 bases between the germline ends. The CDR3 loop spans 15 amino acids. In nucleotides, the CDR3 is TGTGCCATCAGTGAGTCGAGGCCAGGCAATCAGCCCCAGCATTTT. Protein sequence: CAISESRPGNQPQHF.

The chain has TRBV9 and TRBJ2-3, with TRBD2 matching over 13 bases. This CDR3 spans 17 amino acids. CDR1 and CDR2 from the germline V gene are SGDLS and YYNGEE. V trimming: 4 bases; J trimming: 0 bases; junction bases outside the gene matches: 5. CDR3 residues: CASSPRGLAGSTDTQYF. As DNA, the CDR3 is TGTGCCAGCAGCCCGAGGGGACTAGCGGGGAGCACAGATACGCAGTATTTT. The full variable domain, completed using reference TRBV9 and TRBJ2-3, is DSGVTQTPKHLITATGQRVTLRCSPRSGDLSVYWYQQSLDQGLQFLIQYYNGEERAKGNILERFSAQQFPDLHSELNLSSLELGDSALYFCASSPRGLAGSTDTQYFGPGTRLTVL.

J is TRBJ2-7 and V is TRBV9; the D gene is possibly TRBD1 (6 bases). Germline CDR1 SGDLS, CDR2 YYNGEE. The V and J ends lost 0 bases and 3 bases respectively, with 10 bases between them. The CDR3 is 14 residues long. CDR3 sequence: CASSVGNRDYEQYF. CDR3 nucleotide sequence: TGTGCCAGCAGCGTAGGGAACAGGGACTACGAGCAGTACTTC.

The genes are TRBV28 and TRBJ2-5; a weak D match, TRBD1 (5 bases). Germline CDR1 reads MDHEN; CDR2 reads SYDVKM. The CDR3 runs to 13 residues. Trimming took 5 bases from V and 2 from J, leaving 9 bases between them. CDR3 nucleotide sequence: TGTGCCAGCAGTCCAGGGATTCAAGAGACCCAGTACTTC. This gives the protein CASSPGIQETQYF.

In its sample, this clone was seen a few times. The genes are TRBV5-4 and TRBJ2-1; 9 bases match TRBD1. Losses at the gene ends were 4 bases for V and 7 bases for J; bases not matched to a gene: 6. Germline lookup yields CDR1 SGHNT and CDR2 YYREEE (reference sequence). The CDR3 runs 14 residues. The CDR3 DNA follows: TGTGCCAGCAGCCCCCCCGGGACAGGGAATGAGCAGTTCTTC. Protein: CASSPPGTGNEQFF.